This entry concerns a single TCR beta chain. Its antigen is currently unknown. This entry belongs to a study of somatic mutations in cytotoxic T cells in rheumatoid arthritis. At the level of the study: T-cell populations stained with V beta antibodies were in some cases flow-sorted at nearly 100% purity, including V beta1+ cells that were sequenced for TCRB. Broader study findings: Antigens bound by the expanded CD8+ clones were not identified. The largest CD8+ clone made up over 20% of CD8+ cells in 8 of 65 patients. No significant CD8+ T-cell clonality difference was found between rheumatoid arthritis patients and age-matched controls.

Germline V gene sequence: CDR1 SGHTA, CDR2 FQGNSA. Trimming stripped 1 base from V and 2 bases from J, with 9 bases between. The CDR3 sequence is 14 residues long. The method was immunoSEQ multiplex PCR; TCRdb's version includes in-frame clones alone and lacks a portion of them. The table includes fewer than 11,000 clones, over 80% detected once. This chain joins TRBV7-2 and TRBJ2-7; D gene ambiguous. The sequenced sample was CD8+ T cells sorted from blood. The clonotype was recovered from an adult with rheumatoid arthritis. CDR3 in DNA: TGTGCCAGCAGCTTAGAGAGACCCGCCTACGAGCAGTACTTC. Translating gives CASSLERPAYEQYF.